Listed below are T cell receptor beta chains from one sample, sequenced in a study of blood T cell repertoires in COVID-19. Assay: immunoSEQ multiplex PCR; the TCRdb copy retains only in-frame clones and omits some. The sample lists 200,000 to 250,000 clones; 80% to 90% were seen once. The sequencing input was peripheral blood. The receptors come from a woman over 75 with acute or convalescent COVID-19. Both conserved end residues are part of each CDR3. D genes are given only for firm matches. The size field is filled for only some rows; it gives once, few, many or a size class.

J: TRBJ2-7; D: TRBD1; size: NA; V: TRBV19; DNA: TGTGCCAGTAGTACCGGACCCAGGGGGCAGTACGAGCAGTACTTC; CDR3: CASSTGPRGQYEQYF
J: TRBJ1-1; D: NA; size: few; V: TRBV30; DNA: TGTGCCTGGAGTGTGGAGGGAAGCGGCCCACAAGCTTTCTTT; CDR3: CAWSVEGSGPQAFF
J: TRBJ1-3; D: NA; size: NA; V: TRBV2; DNA: TGTGCCAGCGAGAGCTCTGGAAACACCATATATTTT; CDR3: CASESSGNTIYF
J: TRBJ2-5; D: NA; size: NA; V: TRBV29-1; DNA: TGCAGCGTCTGGGTCGACAGGCGGGAGACCCAGTACTTC; CDR3: CSVWVDRRETQYF
J: TRBJ2-5; D: TRBD2; size: NA; V: TRBV7-3; DNA: TGTGCCAGCAGCGCCACTAGCGGCGGGACCCAGTACTTC; CDR3: CASSATSGGTQYF
J: TRBJ2-1; D: TRBD2; size: NA; V: TRBV6-5; DNA: TGTGCCAGCAGGAGGCGGGAGAGGGAGTTCTTC; CDR3: CASRRREREFF
J: TRBJ1-5; D: TRBD1; size: NA; V: TRBV6-5; DNA: TGTGCCAGCAGTTCGATGACAGGGTATAGCAATCAGCCCCAGCATTTT; CDR3: CASSSMTGYSNQPQHF
J: TRBJ1-6; D: NA; size: NA; V: TRBV27; DNA: TGTGCCAGCAGTTCAGGGCATAGGGCTTCACCCCTCCACTTT; CDR3: CASSSGHRASPLHF
J: TRBJ2-5; D: TRBD2; size: NA; V: TRBV7-2; DNA: TGTGCCAGCAGCCCCAGACTAGCGGGGGGGCCGGAGACCCAGTACTTC; CDR3: CASSPRLAGGPETQYF
J: TRBJ2-1; D: TRBD1; size: NA; V: TRBV19; DNA: TGTGCCAGTAAAGGAAGGGAGGGACAGGGTTCCTACAATGAGCAGTTCTTC; CDR3: CASKGREGQGSYNEQFF
J: TRBJ2-7; D: TRBD1; size: NA; V: TRBV4-2; DNA: TGTGCCAGCAGCCAAGAGGGGACAGGGGGCTCCTACGAGCAGTACTTC; CDR3: CASSQEGTGGSYEQYF
J: TRBJ1-2; D: TRBD1; size: NA; V: TRBV2; DNA: TGTGCCAGCCTGGAAGCAAGACAGGGCAACTATGGCTACACCTTC; CDR3: CASLEARQGNYGYTF
J: TRBJ2-2; D: NA; size: once; V: TRBV5-1; DNA: TGCGCCAGCAGCTTCGGACTAAACACCGGGGAGCTGTTTTTT; CDR3: CASSFGLNTGELFF
J: TRBJ1-2; D: NA; size: NA; V: TRBV21-1; DNA: TGTGCCAGCAGCAAAGGAGAGGCCAGGGGAAACTATGGCTACACCTTC; CDR3: CASSKGEARGNYGYTF
J: TRBJ1-1; D: NA; size: NA; V: TRBV11-2; DNA: TGTGCCAGCAGCTTGAGTCCGGCTGAAGCTTTCTTT; CDR3: CASSLSPAEAFF
J: TRBJ2-7; D: TRBD1; size: NA; V: TRBV6-5; DNA: TGTGCCAGCAGCTCAGGGGGCGAGCAGTACTTC; CDR3: CASSSGGEQYF
J: TRBJ1-4; D: NA; size: few; V: TRBV18; DNA: TGTGCCAGCTCACCACCGGGTCAGGTTAATGAAAAACTGTTTTTT; CDR3: CASSPPGQVNEKLFF
J: TRBJ1-1; D: NA; size: NA; V: TRBV4-2; DNA: TGTGCCAGCAGCCAAGGGAGACAGATAGGAGCTGAAGCTTTCTTT; CDR3: CASSQGRQIGAEAFF
J: TRBJ1-2; D: TRBD1; size: NA; V: TRBV3-1/TRBV3-2; DNA: TGTGCCAGCAGCCAATCACAGGGGGCGCTCGGCTACACCTTC; CDR3: CASSQSQGALGYTF
J: TRBJ2-7; D: NA; size: NA; V: TRBV28; DNA: TGTGCCAGCTCCCAGGGGACTATTCCCTACGAGCAGTACTTC; CDR3: CASSQGTIPYEQYF
J: TRBJ2-4; D: NA; size: NA; V: TRBV6-2/TRBV6-3; DNA: TGTGCCAGCAGTTATGGCCCCCTAGCCAAAAACATTCAGTACTTC; CDR3: CASSYGPLAKNIQYF
J: TRBJ2-5; D: NA; size: few; V: TRBV6-1; DNA: TGTGCCAGCAGTGAAGCTGAGATGTTCCAAGAGACCCAGTACTTC; CDR3: CASSEAEMFQETQYF
J: TRBJ1-5; D: TRBD1; size: NA; V: TRBV27; DNA: TGTGCCAGCAGCGGGACAGACAATCAGCCCCAGCATTTT; CDR3: CASSGTDNQPQHF
J: TRBJ2-5; D: TRBD1; size: NA; V: TRBV6-2/TRBV6-3; DNA: TGTGCCAGCAGTTACTCTGGGACAGGCCTACAAGAGACCCAGTACTTC; CDR3: CASSYSGTGLQETQYF
J: TRBJ2-1; D: TRBD2; size: NA; V: TRBV30; DNA: TGTGCCTCGGGACTAGCGGGGGGTAACAATGAGCAGTTCTTC; CDR3: CASGLAGGNNEQFF
J: TRBJ1-6; D: NA; size: few; V: TRBV30; DNA: TGTGCCTGGAGTGCGGTCTTTTATAATTCACCCCTCCACTTT; CDR3: CAWSAVFYNSPLHF
J: TRBJ1-3; D: TRBD1; size: NA; V: TRBV7-6; DNA: TGTGCCAGCAGCCCCCAGGGACAGGGCCTCTCTGGAAACACCATATATTTT; CDR3: CASSPQGQGLSGNTIYF
J: TRBJ2-1; D: NA; size: NA; V: TRBV27; DNA: TGTGCCAGCAGTACTCCTGCGGGCAATGAGCAGTTCTTC; CDR3: CASSTPAGNEQFF
J: TRBJ1-2; D: NA; size: NA; V: TRBV2; DNA: TGTGCCAGCAGTGACGAGGGAAATGGCTACACCTTC; CDR3: CASSDEGNGYTF
J: TRBJ1-5; D: NA; size: NA; V: TRBV7-9; DNA: TGTGCCAGCAGCTTAGCCGCAGGGGGCAATCAGCCCCAGCATTTT; CDR3: CASSLAAGGNQPQHF